The following is a TCR beta chain sequence with its context. The antigen remains undetermined. CDR3 length: 17 amino acids. The PCR had 60 Vbeta and 13 Jbeta primers. The table came from immunoSEQ multiplex PCR; TCRdb's copy has only in-frame clones and leaves some out. The sample lists some 97,000 clones; more than 65% were seen once. These data are taken from a study of cytomegalovirus exposure and HLA in healthy donors. Study conclusions and caveats: A few chains tied to CMV proved CMV antigen-specific in vitro.

The sequenced sample was PBMCs. J is TRBJ2-1 and V is TRBV21-1; no DNA check was done on the table's D call, TRBD2. TRBV21-1 is deemed a pseudogene. The receptor's source is a woman in her fifties or sixties in good health and CMV-seropositive. As DNA, the CDR3 is TGTGCCAGCAGCCCCCTTTTGTCCTCCCCCCTTTACAATGAGCAGTTCTTC. Its protein is CASSPLLSSPLYNEQFF.